The entry below gives a single T cell receptor beta chain sequence along with its context. Its antigen is not known. This entry comes from a study of T cells after yellow fever vaccination. Study information: Fractions of low cell number were prepared using SMART-Seq v4 Ultra Low Input. General study findings and limits: Though it reached lower strength, the secondary response hit its peak faster, day 5 versus 15. Primary-vaccination clones mostly resurfaced post-booster (more than 95% CD4, more than 80% CD8).

V was pared by 5 bases and J by 1 base, with 13 bases of the junction left unmatched. Germline lookup yields CDR1 SGHTA and CDR2 FQGTGA. The CDR3 loop spans 19 amino acids. It was through 5'RACE template switching that TCR cDNA was made, with a universal primer site and UMIs added. TCRdb reprocessed the 5' RACE reads via MiXCR and lists one record per CDR3 protein. The sample consists of some 260,000 distinct CDR3 sequences, about 5.2% of them appearing once. The sequenced sample was CD4+ T cells sorted from PBMCs, obtained on the day of the yellow fever booster vaccination. The sequence was collected from a man aged 18 to 30 who received the YFV17D yellow fever vaccine. The V gene is TRBV7-3, the J gene TRBJ2-3, with 12 nucleotides matching TRBD2. The CDR3 region has the DNA TGTGCCAGCAGCCTCCGACTAGCGGGGGACATATTGGGCACAGATACGCAGTATTTT. It codes for CASSLRLAGDILGTDTQYF. The variable domain in full, with the rest retrieved from reference TRBV7-3 and TRBJ2-3, is GAGVSQTPSNKVTEKGKYVELRCDPISGHTALYWYRQSLGQGPEFLIYFQGTGAADDSGLPNDRFFAVRPEGSVSTLKIQRTERGDSAVYLCASSLRLAGDILGTDTQYFGPGTRLTVL.